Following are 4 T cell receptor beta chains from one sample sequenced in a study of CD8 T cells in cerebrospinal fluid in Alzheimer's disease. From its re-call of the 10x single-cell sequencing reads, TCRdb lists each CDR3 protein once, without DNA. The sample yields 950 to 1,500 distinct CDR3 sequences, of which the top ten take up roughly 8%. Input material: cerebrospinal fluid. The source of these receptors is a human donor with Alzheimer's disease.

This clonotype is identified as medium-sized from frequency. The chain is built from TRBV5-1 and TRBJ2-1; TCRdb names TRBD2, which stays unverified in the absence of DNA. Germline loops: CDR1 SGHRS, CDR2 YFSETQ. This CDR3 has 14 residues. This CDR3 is CASSGGGASNEQFF.

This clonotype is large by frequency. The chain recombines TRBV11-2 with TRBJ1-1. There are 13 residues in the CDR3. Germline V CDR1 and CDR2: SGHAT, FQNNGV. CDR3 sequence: CASSLDPNTEAFF.

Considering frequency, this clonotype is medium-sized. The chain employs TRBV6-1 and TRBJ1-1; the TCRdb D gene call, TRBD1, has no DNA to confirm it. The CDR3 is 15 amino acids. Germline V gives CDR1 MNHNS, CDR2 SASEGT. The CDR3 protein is CASREVWTGWTEAFF.

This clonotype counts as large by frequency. The CDR3 loop is CASSQTTGWGTEAFF. V is TRBV7-8 and J is TRBJ1-1; TCRdb calls TRBD1, which cannot be checked without DNA. Per the germline V gene, CDR1 is SGHVS and CDR2 is FQNEAQ. The CDR3 has 15 residues.